These T cell receptor beta chains were read from a single sample in a study of T-cell memory formation after mild COVID-19. TCRdb re-derived calls from the 5' RACE reads in MiXCR, one entry per CDR3 protein. This sample has about 470,000 distinct CDR3 sequences, with around a quarter found just once. The sequenced material came from PBMCs or a T cell subset sorted from them (not recorded which). These receptors all stem from an adult woman who had mild COVID-19 (a few samples of this study predate the infection). Cell type and time point are not known. CDR3s include the opening cysteine and the closing phenylalanine or tryptophan. A D gene is named only where the DNA matches it firmly. Size is stated for part of the rows, as once, few or many counts, or as a class when the clone is expanded.

clone size | V gene | D gene | CDR3 protein
few | TRBV29-1 | - | CSVLTGSSYEQYF
few | TRBV5-6 | TRBD1 | CASSWTGQETQYF
- | TRBV5-1 | - | CASSSQGGGYGYTF
few | TRBV7-3 | TRBD2 | CASSSSGSANTGELFF
- | TRBV3-1 | TRBD2 | CASSQEGLAGGWSEQFF
- | TRBV25-1 | TRBD1 | CASSQTGDSNQPQHF
- | TRBV12-3/TRBV12-4 | TRBD1 | CASSSTGGWGYTF
- | TRBV5-5 | - | CASSPRPTGELFF
- | TRBV5-1 | TRBD1 | CASSIRDRGAGELFF
few | TRBV7-2 | - | CASSYDWSDTQYF
- | TRBV5-1 | - | CASSNSGTWKETQYF
- | TRBV12-3/TRBV12-4 | - | CASGSSILTRTLGEQYF
- | TRBV7-8 | TRBD2 | CASSLAAGGSNEQFF
- | TRBV19 | TRBD1 | CASSRSRQGSGNTIYF
few | TRBV20-1 | TRBD2 | CSARGSGGDPDTQYF
- | TRBV12-2 | - | CASRLEFRVPRGEQYF
- | TRBV7-9 | - | CASSHRAWDTQYF
few | TRBV7-3 | - | CASSRERGTEAFF
- | TRBV7-9 | TRBD1 | CASSPGDRSSYEQYF
- | TRBV7-9 | - | CASSIPTDTQYF
- | TRBV5-1 | TRBD1 | CASRKQGAVDTQYF
- | TRBV18 | TRBD1 | CASSRSTGDTTGELFF
few | TRBV29-1 | - | CSVKGTGELFF
few | TRBV20-1 | TRBD1 | CSARDSGTGNYEQYF
few | TRBV10-3 | TRBD1 | CAISESTGGNEQFF
- | TRBV5-6 | - | CASSPLANYGYTF
- | TRBV20-1 | - | CSARSGVTDTQYF
- | TRBV12-3/TRBV12-4 | - | CASSFLQGLAKNIQYF
- | TRBV12-3/TRBV12-4 | - | CASSFWTWLTDTQYF
- | TRBV12-3/TRBV12-4 | - | CASRRDLINIQYF
- | TRBV27 | - | CATSALLAGDEQFF
- | TRBV29-1 | - | CSVGSPREQYF
- | TRBV27 | TRBD1 | CASSKGTASSGNTIYF
- | TRBV10-2 | - | CASGSGGNEQFF
- | TRBV7-9 | TRBD2 | CASSAGLAGNYEQYF
many | TRBV12-3/TRBV12-4 | TRBD2 | CASKLAGFYNEQFF
- | TRBV24-1 | TRBD1 | CATSDPGGVGETQYF
- | TRBV27 | TRBD2 | CASTPVGGPYEQYF
few | TRBV4-2 | - | CASSQSGGRTEAFF
few | TRBV5-1 | TRBD1 | CASSQGWGGQGSYEQYF
- | TRBV6-5 | - | CASREDRYSPLHF
- | TRBV2 | - | CASSGTNTELASSYEQYF
- | TRBV7-9 | TRBD1 | CASSSTGRLNEQYF
- | TRBV28 | - | CASRTGWQETQYF
- | TRBV9 | TRBD2 | CASSTKRGGRNEQFF
few | TRBV5-1 | - | CASSLGPSRVSTEAFF
- | TRBV7-9 | TRBD2 | CATGLAATGELFF
- | TRBV13 | TRBD2 | CASLSRLAGVRDEQFF
few | TRBV15 | - | CATSRDPGGADEQFF
- | TRBV19 | - | CASSHRPKETQYF
- | TRBV20-1 | - | CSASDRGGISGANVLTF
few | TRBV7-6 | TRBD2 | CASSLMAGGPTDTQYF
- | TRBV5-1 | TRBD1 | CASSLGSTGSDSPLHF
- | TRBV7-2 | - | CASSSGTRVYEQYF